Listed below are T cell receptor beta chains from one sample, sequenced in a study of cytomegalovirus exposure and HLA in healthy donors. Repertoires were generated with immunoSEQ multiplex PCR, while TCRdb's copy carries only in-frame clones and drops some. The repertoire includes over 250,000 clones, approximately 86% of them detected once, and around 1% sits in the top ten. Input material: PBMCs. All receptors come from a woman under 30 in good health and CMV-seronegative. Both conserved end residues are trimmed from each CDR3.

CDR3: ASSPGLLGQNTEAF; V: TRBV18
CDR3: ASSFGQGEQY; V: TRBV11-3
CDR3: ASSRRGQGDYGQY; V: TRBV7-9
CDR3: ASSPDLGLGANVLT; V: TRBV27
CDR3: ALRDSHGYT; V: TRBV30
CDR3: AWSFRAHEQY; V: TRBV30
CDR3: AISEGRTTDTQY; V: TRBV10-3
CDR3: ASSQAGALNYGYT; V: TRBV4-1
CDR3: AWLPGGNEQF; V: TRBV30
CDR3: ASSFRGHRNTEAF; V: TRBV11-1
CDR3: ASSERQGKLDGYT; V: TRBV9
CDR3: ASSLDTGGSGYGYT; V: TRBV5-1
CDR3: ASRVAGDTFYEQY; V: TRBV6-1
CDR3: ASSRGTGGLTYEQY; V: TRBV7-2
CDR3: ASSWALTGELF; V: TRBV6-5
CDR3: ASSTTGTGLAKDTQY; V: TRBV2
CDR3: ASSSTGGGTEAF; V: TRBV27
CDR3: ASSWGQGNTGELF; V: TRBV7-2
CDR3: ASSSRGNYGYT; V: TRBV11-3
CDR3: ASSLTGMNSPLH; V: TRBV11-3
CDR3: ASSPSRWSHRESGNTIY; V: TRBV7-7
CDR3: ASSVDYTGELF; V: TRBV7-3
CDR3: ASSLGRPSGVVTGELF; V: TRBV7-6
CDR3: ASSPRGSDEQF; V: TRBV4-2
CDR3: ASSPPGTGTDTQY; V: TRBV28